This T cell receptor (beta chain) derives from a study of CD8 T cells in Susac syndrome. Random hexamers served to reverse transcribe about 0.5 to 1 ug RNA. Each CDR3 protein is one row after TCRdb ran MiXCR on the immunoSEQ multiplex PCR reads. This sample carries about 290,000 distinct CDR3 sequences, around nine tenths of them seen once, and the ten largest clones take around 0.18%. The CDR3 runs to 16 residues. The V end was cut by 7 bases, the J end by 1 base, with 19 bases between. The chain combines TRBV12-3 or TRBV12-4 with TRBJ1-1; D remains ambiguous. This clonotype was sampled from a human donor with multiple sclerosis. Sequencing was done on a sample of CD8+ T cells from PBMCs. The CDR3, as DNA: TGTGCCAGCACCCAGGCGACGCCCCGGGGGAACACTGAAGCTTTCTTT. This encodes CASTQATPRGNTEAFF.